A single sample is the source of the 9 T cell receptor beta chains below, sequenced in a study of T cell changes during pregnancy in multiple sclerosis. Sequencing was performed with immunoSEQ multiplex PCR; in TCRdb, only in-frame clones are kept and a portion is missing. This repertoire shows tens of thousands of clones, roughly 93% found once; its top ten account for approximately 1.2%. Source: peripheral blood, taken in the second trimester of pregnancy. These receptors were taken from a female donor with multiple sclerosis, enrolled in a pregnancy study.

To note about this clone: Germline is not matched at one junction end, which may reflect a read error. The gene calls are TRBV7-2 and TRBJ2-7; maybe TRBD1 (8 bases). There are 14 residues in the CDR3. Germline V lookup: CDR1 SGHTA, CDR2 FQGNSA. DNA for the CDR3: TGTGCCAGCAGCTTAGACAGGGGGGACTACGGGCAGTACTTC. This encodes CASSLDRGDYGQYF.

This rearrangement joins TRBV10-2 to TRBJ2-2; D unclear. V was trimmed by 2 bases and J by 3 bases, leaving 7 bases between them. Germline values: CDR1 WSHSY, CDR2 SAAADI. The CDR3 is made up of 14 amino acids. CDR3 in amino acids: CASSEPVYTGELFF. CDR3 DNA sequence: TGCGCCAGCAGTGAGCCCGTGTACACCGGGGAGCTGTTTTTT.

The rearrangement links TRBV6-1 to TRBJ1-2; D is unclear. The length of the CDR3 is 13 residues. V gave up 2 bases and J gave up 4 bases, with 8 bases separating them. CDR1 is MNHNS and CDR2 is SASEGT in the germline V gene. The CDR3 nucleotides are TGTGCCAGCAGTGAACCGGAGACCTATGGCTACACCTTC. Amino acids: CASSEPETYGYTF.

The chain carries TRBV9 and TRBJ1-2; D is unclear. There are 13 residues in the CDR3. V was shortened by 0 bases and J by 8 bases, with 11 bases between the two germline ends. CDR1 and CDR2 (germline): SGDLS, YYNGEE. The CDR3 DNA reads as TGTGCCAGCAGCGTAGACGAAAGAGGGGGCTACACCTTC. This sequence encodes CASSVDERGGYTF.

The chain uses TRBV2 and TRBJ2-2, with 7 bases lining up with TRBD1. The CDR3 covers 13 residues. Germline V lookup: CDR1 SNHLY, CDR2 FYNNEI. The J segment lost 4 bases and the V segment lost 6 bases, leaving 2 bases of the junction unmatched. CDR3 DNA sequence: TGTGCCAGCAGGGGGACAGTCACCGGGGAGCTGTTTTTT. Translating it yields CASRGTVTGELFF.

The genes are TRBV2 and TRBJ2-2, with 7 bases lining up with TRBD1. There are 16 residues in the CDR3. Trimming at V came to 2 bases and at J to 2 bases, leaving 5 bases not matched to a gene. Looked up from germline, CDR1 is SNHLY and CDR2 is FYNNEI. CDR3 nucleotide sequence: TGTGCCAGCAGTGAATTCGGGACAGATAACACCGGGGAGCTGTTTTTT. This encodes CASSEFGTDNTGELFF.

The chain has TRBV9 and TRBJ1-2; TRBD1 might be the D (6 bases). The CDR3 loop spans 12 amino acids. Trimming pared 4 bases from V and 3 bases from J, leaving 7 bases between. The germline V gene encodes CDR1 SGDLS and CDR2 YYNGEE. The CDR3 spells CASSSGDYGYTF. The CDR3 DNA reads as TGTGCCAGCAGCTCAGGGGACTATGGCTACACCTTC.

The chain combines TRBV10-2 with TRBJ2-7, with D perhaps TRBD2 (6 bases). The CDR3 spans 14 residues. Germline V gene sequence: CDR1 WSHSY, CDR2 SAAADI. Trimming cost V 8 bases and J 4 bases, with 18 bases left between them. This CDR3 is CASGPRDSVYEQYF. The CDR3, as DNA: TGCGCCAGCGGGCCCCGGGACTCCGTTTACGAGCAGTACTTC.

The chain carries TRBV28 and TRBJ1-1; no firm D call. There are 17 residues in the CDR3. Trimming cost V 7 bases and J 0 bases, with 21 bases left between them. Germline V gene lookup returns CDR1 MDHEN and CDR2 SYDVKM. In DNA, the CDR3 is TGTGCCAGCATCTTAGCGCCCACACGATCATTGAACACTGAAGCTTTCTTT. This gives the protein CASILAPTRSLNTEAFF. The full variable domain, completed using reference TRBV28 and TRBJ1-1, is DVKVTQSSRYLVKRTGEKVFLECVQDMDHENMFWYRQDPGLGLRLIYFSYDVKMKEKGDIPEGYSVSREKKERFSLILESASTNQTSMYLCASILAPTRSLNTEAFFGQGTRLTVV.